This T cell receptor beta chain was recorded in a study of blood T cell repertoires in COVID-19. As for the study in general: Italy, Spain and the United States were the sources of the convalescent and acute COVID-19 samples. Sources were T cells, B-cell-depleted T cells, or PBMCs; the material itself was cDNA or gDNA.

In the authors' workflow: Amplified reference gene primers provided the basis for estimating nucleated cell counts. Only in-frame clones appear in the TCRdb table, and some are missing; sequencing was by immunoSEQ multiplex PCR. V, J and clone size reflect that table, while D and trimming were determined from the DNA. The table includes 90,000 or so clones, more than 75% detected once. Germline trimming cut 0 bases from V and 4 bases from J; bases unmatched to any gene: 1. The CDR3 is 14 amino acids. CDR1 LGHNA and CDR2 YNFKEQ come from the germline V gene. The J gene is TRBJ1-1, the V gene TRBV4-2, with TRBD1 identical over 8 bases. The material sequenced was peripheral blood. This clonotype was obtained from a man in his fifties or sixties with active COVID-19. The CDR3 coding sequence is TGTGCCAGCAGCCAAGAGACAGGGGCCACTGAAGCTTTCTTT. This gives the protein CASSQETGATEAFF.